Shown below are 9 T cell receptor beta chains from a single sample sequenced in a study of beta chain features in type 1 diabetes (dated 2018 in TCRdb). Their antigens remain unidentified. The method was the immunoSEQ multiplex PCR assay. The High Capacity cDNA Reverse Transcription Kit was used to reverse transcribe all of the isolated RNA, meaning that expressed TCRB transcripts were what got sequenced. TCRdb took over this immuneACCESS table, retaining in-frame rearrangements with V and J assigned. Such tables are incomplete; in checked studies, under half of the missing clones stem from an unresolved V gene, and the remainder is unexplained. Counted in this sample were 100,000 to 150,000 clones; approximately 15% of them appeared once. 2% to 3% of the sample rests with the top ten. The full study reports these points: Type 1 diabetes patients showed a moderate but significant shortening of TCRB CDR3 length in all four CD4+ subsets.

Sequenced input: central memory CD4+ T cells from blood. The receptors shown here come from a man between 18 and 29 years old with type 1 diabetes.

The table lists this clone with a few counts. The V call is TRBV5-6, the J call TRBJ2-1; D uncertain. The CDR3 consists of 13 residues. Deletions cut 10 bases from V and 5 bases from J, with 16 bases between. Germline assignment: CDR1 SGHDT and CDR2 YYEEEE. CDR3 nucleotide sequence: TGTGCCTTCGGAACCTGGGCTAACAATGAGCAGTTCTTC. This translates into CAFGTWANNEQFF.

This clone was seen more than once but under ten times. The chain combines TRBV5-6 with TRBJ2-7; D gene uncertain. The CDR3 extends over 14 amino acids. Germline V CDR1 and CDR2: SGHDT, YYEEEE. Trimming stripped 1 base from V and 0 bases from J, with 8 bases between. DNA for the CDR3: TGTGCCAGCAGCTTGATCGTTTACTCCTACGAGCAGTACTTC. Its translation is CASSLIVYSYEQYF.

This clone occurred many times. This chain connects TRBV4-1 to TRBJ1-1, with D uncertain. Trimming pared 1 base from V and 1 base from J, leaving 10 bases between. This CDR3 is built from 15 residues. Germline V gene sequence: CDR1 MGHRA, CDR2 YSYEKL. The CDR3 sequence: CASSQGRAGNTEAFF. The CDR3 nucleotides are TGCGCCAGCAGCCAAGGGAGGGCGGGGAACACTGAAGCTTTCTTT.

This clone was seen more than once but under ten times. The CDR3 loop reads CASSPEGSLGNIQYF. The CDR3 DNA is TGTGCCAGCAGCCCAGAGGGGAGCCTGGGAAACATTCAGTACTTC. J is TRBJ2-4 and V is TRBV7-2; the D call may be TRBD1 or TRBD2 (5 bases each). Germline assignment: CDR1 SGHTA and CDR2 FQGNSA. The CDR3 is 15 residues long. Between the trimmed V and J ends, which lost 5 bases and 6 bases, there was a span of 17 bases. The variable domain in full, completed from reference TRBV7-2 and TRBJ2-4, reads GAGVSQSPSNKVTEKGKDVELRCDPISGHTALYWYRQSLGQGLEFLIYFQGNSAPDKSGLPSDRFSAERTGGSVSTLTIQRTQQEDSAVYLCASSPEGSLGNIQYFGAGTRLSVL.

The chain links TRBV7-2 to TRBJ2-7, with D possibly being TRBD1 (6 bases). The V gene lost 1 base and the J gene lost 6 bases, with 19 bases spanning the gap. The germline V gene encodes CDR1 SGHTA and CDR2 FQGNSA. The CDR3 is made up of 16 amino acids. CDR3 bases: TGTGCCAGCAGCTTAGTCGGTGGGGGCCTAGCAAGCGAGCAGTACTTC. Translation gives CASSLVGGGLASEQYF.

This clone was found a few times. The V and J genes are TRBV7-6 and TRBJ2-5; 7 bases align to TRBD2. The CDR3 has 15 amino acids. The V segment lost 0 bases and the J segment 1 base; nucleotides outside the gene matches: 2. The germline gives CDR1 SGHVS, CDR2 FNYEAQ. Here the CDR3 reads CASSLARGSQETQYF. CDR3 in DNA: TGTGCCAGCAGCTTAGCGCGCGGGAGCCAAGAGACCCAGTACTTC.

The V call is TRBV25-1, the J call TRBJ2-1; tentatively, D is TRBD2 (6 bases). This CDR3 has 18 amino acids. Germline V gene sequence: CDR1 MGHDK, CDR2 SYGVNS. V dropped 1 base and J dropped 0 bases, with 16 bases sitting between them. In DNA form, the CDR3 reads TGTGCCAGCAGTGAATTAGGGGAGGCGGGCCACTCCTACAATGAGCAGTTCTTC. This translates into CASSELGEAGHSYNEQFF.

This clone was recorded a few times. The V gene is TRBV5-1, the J gene TRBJ2-3; no reliable D call. The germline CDR1 and CDR2 sequences are SGHRS and YFSETQ. The CDR3 has 13 amino acids. The V and J ends lost 0 bases and 6 bases respectively, with 8 bases between them. The CDR3 sequence is CASSLGWQDTQYF. In DNA, the CDR3 is TGCGCCAGCAGCTTGGGTTGGCAGGATACGCAGTATTTT.

This clone was seen a handful of times. The V gene is TRBV4-1, the J gene TRBJ2-7; TRBD1 agrees at 9 bases. V trimming: 2 bases; J trimming: 6 bases; junction bases outside the gene matches: 11. This CDR3 has 16 amino acids. The V gene's germline CDR1 is MGHRA and CDR2 YSYEKL. CDR3 nucleotide sequence: TGCGCCAGCAGCCAACCACTGATTCTGACAGGGGGCGAGCAGTACTTC. Residues: CASSQPLILTGGEQYF.